This T cell receptor beta chain was identified in a study of blood T cell repertoires in COVID-19. This clone has a single count. Per the authors' pipeline: Estimation of nucleated cell counts was performed using reference gene primer amplification. TCRdb's copy holds only in-frame clones and misses some; the assay was immunoSEQ multiplex PCR. V and J calls and clone size are given by that table; D and trimming were obtained from the DNA. The table lists tens of thousands of clones, around nine tenths of them singletons. The trim removed 5 bases at V and 4 bases at J, leaving 8 bases unmatched. The CDR3 length is 16 residues. Germline V gene data show CDR1 as SEHNR and CDR2 as FQNEAQ (reference sequence).

The chain couples TRBV7-9 to TRBJ1-5; 10 nucleotides align to TRBD1. The receptor comes from a woman aged 80 or older with active or convalescent COVID-19. Sequenced input: peripheral blood. For the CDR3, the DNA is TGTGCCAGCAGCCGAGCGACAGGGGGCAAGAATCAGCCCCAGCATTTT. Translating gives CASSRATGGKNQPQHF.